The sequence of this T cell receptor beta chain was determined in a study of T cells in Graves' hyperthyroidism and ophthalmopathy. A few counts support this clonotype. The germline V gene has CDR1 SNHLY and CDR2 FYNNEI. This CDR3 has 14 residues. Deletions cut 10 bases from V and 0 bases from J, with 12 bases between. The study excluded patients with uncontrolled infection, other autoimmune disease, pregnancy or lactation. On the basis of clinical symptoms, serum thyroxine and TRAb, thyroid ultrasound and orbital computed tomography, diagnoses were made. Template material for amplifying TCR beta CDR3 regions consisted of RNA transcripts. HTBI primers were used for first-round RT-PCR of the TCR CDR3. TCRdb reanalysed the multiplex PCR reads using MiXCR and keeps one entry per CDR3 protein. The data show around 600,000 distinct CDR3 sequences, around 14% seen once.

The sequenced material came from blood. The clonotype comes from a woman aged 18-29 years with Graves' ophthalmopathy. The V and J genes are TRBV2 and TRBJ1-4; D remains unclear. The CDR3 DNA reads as TGTGCCACCGCCGAAGCCACAACTAATGAAAAACTGTTTTTT. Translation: CATAEATTNEKLFF.